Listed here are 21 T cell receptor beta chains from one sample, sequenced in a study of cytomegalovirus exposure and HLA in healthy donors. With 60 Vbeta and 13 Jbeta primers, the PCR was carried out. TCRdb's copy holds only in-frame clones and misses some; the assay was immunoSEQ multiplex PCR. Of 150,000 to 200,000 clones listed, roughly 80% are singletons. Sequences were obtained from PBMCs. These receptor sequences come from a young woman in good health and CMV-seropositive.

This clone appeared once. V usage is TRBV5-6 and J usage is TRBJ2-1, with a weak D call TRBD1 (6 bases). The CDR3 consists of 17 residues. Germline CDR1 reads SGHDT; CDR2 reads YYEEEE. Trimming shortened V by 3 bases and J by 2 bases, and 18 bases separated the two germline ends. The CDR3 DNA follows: TGTGCCAGCAGCTCGCTAAACAGGGATCCCCCCTACAATGAGCAGTTCTTC. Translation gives CASSSLNRDPPYNEQFF.

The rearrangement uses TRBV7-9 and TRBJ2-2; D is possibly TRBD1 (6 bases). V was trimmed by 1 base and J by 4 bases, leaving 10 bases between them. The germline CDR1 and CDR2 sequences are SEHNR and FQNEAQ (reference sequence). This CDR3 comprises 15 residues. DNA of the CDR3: TGTGCCAGCAGCTTAGTGCAGGGGAGCACCGGGGAGCTGTTTTTT. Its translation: CASSLVQGSTGELFF.

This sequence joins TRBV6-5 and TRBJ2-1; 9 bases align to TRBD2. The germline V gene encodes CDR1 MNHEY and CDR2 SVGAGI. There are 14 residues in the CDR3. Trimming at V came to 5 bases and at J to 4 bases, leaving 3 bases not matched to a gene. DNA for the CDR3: TGTGCCAGCAGTGGCGGGGGGGCATACAATGAGCAGTTCTTC. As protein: CASSGGGAYNEQFF.

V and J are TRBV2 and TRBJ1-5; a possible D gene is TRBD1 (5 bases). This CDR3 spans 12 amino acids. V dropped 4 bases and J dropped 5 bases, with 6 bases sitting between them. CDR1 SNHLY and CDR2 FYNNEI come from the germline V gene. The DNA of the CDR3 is TGTGCCAGCAGTGGGGGGGATCAGCCCCAGCATTTT. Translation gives CASSGGDQPQHF.

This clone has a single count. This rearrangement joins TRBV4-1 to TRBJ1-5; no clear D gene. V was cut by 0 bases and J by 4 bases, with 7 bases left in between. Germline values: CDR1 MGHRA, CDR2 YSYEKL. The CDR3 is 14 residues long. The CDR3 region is CASSQDRYNQPQHF. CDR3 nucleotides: TGCGCCAGCAGCCAAGACCGGTATAATCAGCCCCAGCATTTT.

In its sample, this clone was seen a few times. As DNA, the CDR3 is TGTGCCAGTAGTATCGGTACGGGAAGCCCTAATTCACCCCTCCACTTT. Translated: CASSIGTGSPNSPLHF. The chain is built from TRBV19 and TRBJ1-6, with D unresolved. V was clipped by 3 bases and J by 6 bases, with 15 bases between them. CDR1 and CDR2 (germline): LNHDA, SQIVND (reference sequence). This CDR3 spans 16 amino acids.

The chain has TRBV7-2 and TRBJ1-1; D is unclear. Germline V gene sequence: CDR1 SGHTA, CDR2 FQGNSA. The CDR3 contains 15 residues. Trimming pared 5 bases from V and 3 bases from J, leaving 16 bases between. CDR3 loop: CASSETPQVYTEAFF. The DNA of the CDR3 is TGTGCCAGCAGCGAAACCCCCCAGGTGTACACTGAAGCTTTCTTT.

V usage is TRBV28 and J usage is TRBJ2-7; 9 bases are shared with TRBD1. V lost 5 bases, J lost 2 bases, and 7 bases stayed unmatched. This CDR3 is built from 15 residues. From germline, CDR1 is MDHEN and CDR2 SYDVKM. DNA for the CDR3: TGTGCCAGCAGTCTCATCCGGACAGGGGCCTACGAGCAGTACTTC. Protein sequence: CASSLIRTGAYEQYF.

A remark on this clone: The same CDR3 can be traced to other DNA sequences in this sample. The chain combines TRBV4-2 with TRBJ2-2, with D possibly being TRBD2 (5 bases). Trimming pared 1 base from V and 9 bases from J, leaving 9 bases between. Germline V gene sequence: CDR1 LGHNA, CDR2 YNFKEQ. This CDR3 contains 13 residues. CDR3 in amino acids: CASSQVASRELFF. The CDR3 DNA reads TGTGCCAGCAGCCAAGTAGCGAGCAGGGAGCTGTTTTTT.

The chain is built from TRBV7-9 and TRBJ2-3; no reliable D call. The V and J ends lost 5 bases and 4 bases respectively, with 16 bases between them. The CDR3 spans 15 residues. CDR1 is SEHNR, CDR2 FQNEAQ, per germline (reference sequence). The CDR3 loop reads CASSPKRRMADTQYF. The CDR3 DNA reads TGTGCCAGCAGCCCCAAGAGGCGCATGGCAGATACGCAGTATTTT.

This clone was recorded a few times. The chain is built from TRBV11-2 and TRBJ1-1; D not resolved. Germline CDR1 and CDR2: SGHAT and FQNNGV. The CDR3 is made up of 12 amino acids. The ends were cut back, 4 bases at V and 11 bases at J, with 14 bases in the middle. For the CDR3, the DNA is TGTGCCAGCAGCTCGGCGACGGGTGAGGCTTTCTTT. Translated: CASSSATGEAFF.

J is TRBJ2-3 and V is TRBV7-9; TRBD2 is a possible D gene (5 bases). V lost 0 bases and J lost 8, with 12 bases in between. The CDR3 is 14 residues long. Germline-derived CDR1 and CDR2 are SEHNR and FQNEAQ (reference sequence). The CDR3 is CASSLALGIRTQYF. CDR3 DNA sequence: TGTGCCAGCAGCTTAGCGCTCGGGATTCGTACGCAGTATTTT.

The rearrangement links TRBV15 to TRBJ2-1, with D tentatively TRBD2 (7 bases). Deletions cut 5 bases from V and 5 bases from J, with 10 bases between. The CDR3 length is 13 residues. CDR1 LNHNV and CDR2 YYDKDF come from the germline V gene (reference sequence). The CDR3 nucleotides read TGTGCCACCAGCGGCGGGGGCGACAATGAGCAGTTCTTC. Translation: CATSGGGDNEQFF.

This CDR3 reads CASSDRDHQPQHF. CDR3 bases: TGTGCCAGCAGTGACAGGGACCATCAGCCCCAGCATTTT. The chain has TRBV6-5 and TRBJ1-5, with TRBD1 identical over 7 bases. Germline V lookup: CDR1 MNHEY, CDR2 SVGAGI. The ends lost 5 bases at V and 5 bases at J; junction bases unmatched: 3. The CDR3 extends over 13 amino acids.

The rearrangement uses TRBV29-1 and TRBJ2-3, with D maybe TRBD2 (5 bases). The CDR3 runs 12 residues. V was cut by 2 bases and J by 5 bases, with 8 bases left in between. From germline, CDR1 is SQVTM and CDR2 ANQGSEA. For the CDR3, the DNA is TGCAGCGTTGAATTCCGGGGAGATACGCAGTATTTT. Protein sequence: CSVEFRGDTQYF.

The CDR3 region has the DNA TGTGCCAGCAGTGCCGACAGCGCGGGGGGCTACACCTTC. It is translated as CASSADSAGGYTF. The J gene is TRBJ1-2, the V gene TRBV2, with TRBD1 as a possible D gene (5 bases). Trimming took 4 bases from V and 8 from J, leaving 14 bases between them. The CDR3 has 13 amino acids. Germline V lookup: CDR1 SNHLY, CDR2 FYNNEI.

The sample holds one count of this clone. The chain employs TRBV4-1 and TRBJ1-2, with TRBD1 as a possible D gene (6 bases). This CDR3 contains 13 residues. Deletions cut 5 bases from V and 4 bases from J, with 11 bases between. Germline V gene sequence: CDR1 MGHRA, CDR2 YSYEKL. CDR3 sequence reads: CASSLDSTYGYTF. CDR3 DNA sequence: TGCGCCAGCAGCTTGGACAGCACCTATGGCTACACCTTC.

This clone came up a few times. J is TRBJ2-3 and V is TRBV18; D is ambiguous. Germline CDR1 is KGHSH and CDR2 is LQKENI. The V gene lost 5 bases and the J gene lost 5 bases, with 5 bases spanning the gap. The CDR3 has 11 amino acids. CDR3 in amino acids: CASSYLDTQYF. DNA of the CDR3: TGTGCCAGCTCATATCTAGATACGCAGTATTTT. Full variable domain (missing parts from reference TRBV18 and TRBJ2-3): NAGVMQNPRHLVRRRGQEARLRCSPMKGHSHVYWYRQLPEEGLKFMVYLQKENIIDESGMPKERFSAEFPKEGPSILRIQQVVRGDSAAYFCASSYLDTQYFGPGTRLTVL.

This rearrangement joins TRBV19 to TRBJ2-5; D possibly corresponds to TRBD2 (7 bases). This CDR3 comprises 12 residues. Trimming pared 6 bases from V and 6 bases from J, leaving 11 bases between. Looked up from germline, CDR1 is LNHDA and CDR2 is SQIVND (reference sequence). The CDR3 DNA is TGTGCCAGTAGGGGGGGGCAGAAGACCCAGTACTTC. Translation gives CASRGGQKTQYF. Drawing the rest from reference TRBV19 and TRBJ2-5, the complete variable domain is DGGITQSPKYLFRKEGQNVTLSCEQNLNHDAMYWYRQDPGQGLRLIYYSQIVNDFQKGDIAEGYSVSREKKESFPLTVTSAQKNPTAFYLCASRGGQKTQYFGPGTRLLVL.

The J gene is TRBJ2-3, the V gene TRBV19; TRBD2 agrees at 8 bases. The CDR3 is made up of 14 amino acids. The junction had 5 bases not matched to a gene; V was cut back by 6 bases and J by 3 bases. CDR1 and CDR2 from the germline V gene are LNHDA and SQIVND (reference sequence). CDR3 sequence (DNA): TGTGCCAGTAGCCCGGGACTAGGGACAGATACGCAGTATTTT. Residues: CASSPGLGTDTQYF.

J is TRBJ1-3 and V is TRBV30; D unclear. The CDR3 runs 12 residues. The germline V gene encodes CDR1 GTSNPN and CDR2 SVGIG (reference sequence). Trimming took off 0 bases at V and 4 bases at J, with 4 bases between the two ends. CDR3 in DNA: TGTGCCTGGAGTGTACGGGGAAACACCATATATTTT. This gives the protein CAWSVRGNTIYF. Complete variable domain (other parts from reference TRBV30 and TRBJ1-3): SQTIHQWPATLVQPVGSPLSLECTVEGTSNPNLYWYRQAAGRGLQLLFYSVGIGQISSEVPQNLSASRPQDRQFILSSKKLLLSDSGFYLCAWSVRGNTIYFGEGSWLTVV.